This TCR beta chain was profiled in a study of neurological immune-mediated disorders. Study background: Multiple sclerosis patients (n ≈ 34) included roughly 30 with relapsing-remitting and 3 with secondary progressive disease. Study-level points and caveats: The repertoires of 18 of 34 multiple sclerosis patients were placed by phylogenetic grouping in a single related-CDR3 cluster, which may be a signature.

The V gene's germline CDR1 is DFQATT and CDR2 SNEGSKA (reference sequence). Trimming pared 3 bases from V and 4 bases from J, leaving 10 bases between. This CDR3 is built from 13 residues. This clonotype was recorded many times. Its antigen is not identified. The cDNA was synthesized by 5'RACE incorporating 10-nucleotide random UMIs. One entry per CDR3 protein results from TCRdb running MiXCR on the 5' RACE reads. Altogether 55,000 to 70,000 distinct CDR3 sequences are present, roughly 3% being singletons, with the ten largest covering 4% to 6.5%. The source is a woman aged 45-65 years with multiple sclerosis. The sample comprised PBMCs. The chain uses TRBV20-1 and TRBJ1-5; D is unresolved. The CDR3 region is CSASDGMNQPQHF. In DNA form, the CDR3 reads TGCAGTGCTAGTGACGGGATGAATCAGCCCCAGCATTTT.